Shown below are 2 T cell receptor beta chains from a single sample sequenced in a study of blood T cell repertoires in COVID-19. Generated by immunoSEQ multiplex PCR, the TCRdb table keeps only in-frame clones and is missing some. In the table there are roughly 230,000 clones, more than 75% of which are singletons. The sample taken for sequencing was PBMCs or T cells enriched from blood (not recorded which). The receptors were sampled from a woman between 45 and 60 years old who had been exposed to COVID-19.

V gene TRBV5-1 combines with J gene TRBJ2-5; perhaps TRBD1 as D (6 bases). The V gene's germline CDR1 is SGHRS and CDR2 YFSETQ. Trimming removed 2 bases at V and 2 bases at J, with 16 bases between. This CDR3 is built from 16 residues. The CDR3 DNA follows: TGCGCCAGCAGCTTTAACATCTTAGGGGGACAAGAGACCCAGTACTTC. Protein: CASSFNILGGQETQYF.

This chain connects TRBV3-1 (or the pseudogene TRBV3-2) to TRBJ2-7; TRBD2 matches at 8 bases. The V and J ends lost 1 base and 4 bases, in that order; junction bases with no gene match: 6. CDR3 length equals 15 residues. From germline, CDR1 is LGHDT and CDR2 YNNKEL (reference sequence). CDR3 DNA sequence: TGTGCCAGCAGCCAAGGGCTAGCGGGCCAGTACGAGCAGTACTTC. Amino acid sequence: CASSQGLAGQYEQYF.